This is a list of T cell receptor beta chains from one sample in a study of shared clonotypes between healthy human individuals. Assay: immunoSEQ multiplex PCR; the TCRdb copy retains only in-frame clones and omits some. This sample carries hundreds of thousands of clones, around 72% of them seen once, and the ten largest clones take 1.8%. Sequenced sample: memory CD4+ T cells sorted from blood. Every receptor here comes from a woman in her twenties or thirties in good health. Both conserved end residues are part of each CDR3. The D gene is left open where the match is weak. Part of the rows lack a size; the others show once, few, many or a class for expanded clones.

>TRBV16|TRBJ1-1|.|.
CASSQLMDTEAFF
TGTGCCAGCAGCCAACTGATGGACACTGAAGCTTTCTTT
>TRBV2|TRBJ2-2|.|.
CASGKGSGTGELFF
TGTGCCAGCGGCAAGGGGTCGGGCACCGGGGAGCTGTTTTTT
>TRBV19|TRBJ2-5|.|TRBD2
CASSIRAGEDF
TGTGCCAGTAGTATACGAGCGGGAGAAGACTTC
>TRBV27|TRBJ2-7|once|TRBD2
CASSLESGRAYEQYF
TGTGCCAGCAGTTTAGAGAGCGGGAGGGCCTACGAGCAGTACTTC
>TRBV28|TRBJ1-2|.|.
CASSPSSAQGPNYGYTF
TGTGCCAGCAGCCCCTCATCGGCGCAGGGGCCAAACTATGGCTACACCTTC
>TRBV28|TRBJ1-1|.|TRBD1
CASSLTTGATEAFF
TGTGCCAGCAGTCTGACGACAGGGGCCACTGAAGCTTTCTTT
>TRBV11-1|TRBJ2-1|.|.
CASSYLGGVSWNEQFF
TGTGCCAGCAGCTACCTGGGGGGCGTTAGTTGGAATGAGCAGTTCTTC
>TRBV2|TRBJ2-7|.|TRBD2
CAGQQREGYEQYF
TGTGCCGGTCAACAGCGGGAAGGCTACGAGCAGTACTTC
>TRBV10-2|TRBJ1-1|few|.
CASRTDMNTEAFF
TGCGCCAGCAGGACCGACATGAACACTGAAGCTTTCTTT
>TRBV5-1|TRBJ1-2|.|.
CASSLYGQTSNYGYTF
TGCGCCAGCAGCTTGTATGGACAGACCTCTAACTATGGCTACACCTTC
>TRBV11-2|TRBJ1-1|.|.
CASSLAAGDTEAFF
TGTGCCAGCAGCTTAGCGGCTGGGGACACTGAAGCTTTCTTT
>TRBV7-9|TRBJ2-7|.|.
CASSLRYEQYF
TGTGCCAGCAGCTTACGGTACGAGCAGTACTTC
>TRBV29-1|TRBJ1-2|.|.
CSVESWDIYGYTF
TGCAGCGTTGAATCCTGGGACATTTATGGCTACACCTTC
>TRBV6-1|TRBJ2-1|.|TRBD1
CASSETGGGSYNEQFF
TGTGCCAGCAGTGAGACAGGGGGCGGATCCTACAATGAGCAGTTCTTC
>TRBV28|TRBJ1-1|.|TRBD1
CASKLGQRYTEAFF
TGTGCCAGCAAACTGGGACAGCGGTACACTGAAGCTTTCTTT
>TRBV11-2|TRBJ1-1|.|TRBD1
CASSPRTGASGTEAFF
TGTGCCAGCAGCCCCCGGACAGGGGCTTCCGGCACTGAAGCTTTCTTT
>TRBV7-8|TRBJ1-5|.|.
CASSQPGIGNQPQHF
TGTGCCAGCAGCCAACCGGGTATTGGGAATCAGCCCCAGCATTTT
>TRBV4-1|TRBJ1-2|.|TRBD1
CASSQILTGGRHGYTF
TGCGCCAGCAGCCAAATACTAACAGGGGGTAGACACGGCTACACCTTC
>TRBV11-2|TRBJ2-5|once|.
CASSSLGERQETQYF
TGTGCCAGCAGCTCGCTGGGGGAGCGCCAAGAGACCCAGTACTTC
>TRBV7-9|TRBJ1-2|.|.
CASSFSQGSYGYTF
TGTGCCAGCAGCTTTTCACAGGGCAGCTATGGCTACACCTTC
>TRBV20-1|TRBJ1-2|.|.
CSAPINFGYTF
TGCAGTGCTCCTATTAATTTCGGCTACACCTTC
>TRBV4-2|TRBJ1-2|.|.
CASSLQAGHNYGYTF
TGTGCCAGCAGCTTACAAGCCGGGCATAACTATGGCTACACCTTC
>TRBV19|TRBJ1-5|.|.
CASSIPPVRQDQPQHF
TGTGCCAGTAGTATTCCCCCCGTGCGGCAAGATCAGCCCCAGCATTTT
>TRBV7-2|TRBJ1-4|.|.
CASSLEDFSTNEKLFF
TGTGCCAGCAGCTTAGAGGACTTCTCAACTAATGAAAAACTGTTTTTT
>TRBV2|TRBJ2-5|few|.
CASSGGGETVEETQYF
TGTGCCAGCAGTGGAGGCGGAGAGACAGTGGAAGAGACCCAGTACTTC
>TRBV11-2|TRBJ2-5|many|TRBD1
CASSSQGPETQYF
TGTGCCAGCAGCTCACAGGGGCCAGAGACCCAGTACTTC
>TRBV7-9|TRBJ2-2|.|.
CASTTKSTGELFF
TGTGCCAGCACCACGAAGAGCACCGGGGAGCTGTTTTTT
>TRBV15|TRBJ1-1|.|TRBD1
CATSRDRGGGTEAFF
TGTGCCACCAGCAGGGACAGGGGTGGGGGAACTGAAGCTTTCTTT
>TRBV6-6|TRBJ1-1|few|.
CASTGRRGARTEAFF
TGTGCCAGCACCGGAAGGCGGGGGGCGCGAACTGAAGCTTTCTTT
>TRBV29-1|TRBJ2-5|.|TRBD1
CSVEEAWDSLETQYF
TGCAGCGTTGAAGAGGCCTGGGACAGCTTGGAGACCCAGTACTTC
>TRBV6-6|TRBJ1-3|.|TRBD1
CASSGTRQGRNTIYF
TGTGCCAGCAGTGGTACTAGACAGGGGAGGAACACCATATATTTT
>TRBV6-1|TRBJ2-7|few|.
CASSEMGGFAYEQYF
TGTGCCAGCAGTGAAATGGGGGGCTTCGCCTACGAGCAGTACTTC
>TRBV1|TRBJ1-1|.|.
CTSSHSLNTEAFF
TGCACCAGCAGCCATTCACTGAACACTGAAGCTTTCTTT